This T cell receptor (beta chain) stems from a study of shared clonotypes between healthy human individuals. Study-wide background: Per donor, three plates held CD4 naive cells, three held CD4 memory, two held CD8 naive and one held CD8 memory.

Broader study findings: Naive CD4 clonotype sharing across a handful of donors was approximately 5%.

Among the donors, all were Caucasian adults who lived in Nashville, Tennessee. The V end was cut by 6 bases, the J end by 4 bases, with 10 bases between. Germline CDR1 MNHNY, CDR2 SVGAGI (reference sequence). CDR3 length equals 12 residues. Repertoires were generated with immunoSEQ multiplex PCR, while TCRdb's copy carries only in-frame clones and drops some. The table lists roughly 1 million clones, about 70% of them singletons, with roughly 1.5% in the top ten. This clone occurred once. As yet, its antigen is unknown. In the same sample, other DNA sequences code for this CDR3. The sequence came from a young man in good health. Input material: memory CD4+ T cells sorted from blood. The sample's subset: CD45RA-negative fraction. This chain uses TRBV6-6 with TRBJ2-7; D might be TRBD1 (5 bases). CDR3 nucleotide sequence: TGTGCCAGCAGCCCGCAGGGATACGAGCAGTACTTC. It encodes CASSPQGYEQYF.